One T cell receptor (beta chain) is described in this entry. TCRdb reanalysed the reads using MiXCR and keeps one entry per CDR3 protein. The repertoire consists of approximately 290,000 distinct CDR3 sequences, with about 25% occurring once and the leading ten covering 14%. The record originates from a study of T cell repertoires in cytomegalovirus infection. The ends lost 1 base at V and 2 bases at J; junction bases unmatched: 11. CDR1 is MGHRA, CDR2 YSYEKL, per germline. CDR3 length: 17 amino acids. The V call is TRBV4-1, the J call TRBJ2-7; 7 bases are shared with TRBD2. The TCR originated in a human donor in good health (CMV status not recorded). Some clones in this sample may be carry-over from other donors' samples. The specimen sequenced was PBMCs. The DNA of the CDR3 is TGCGCCAGCAGCCAAGGGGGAGGGACTTCTATGGCCTACGAGCAGTACTTC. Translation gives CASSQGGGTSMAYEQYF.